This TCR beta chain stems from a study of regulatory dendritic cells for organ transplantation. About the research overall: Regulatory dendritic cells came from monocytes given vitamin D3 and IL-10.

The germline V and J ends were trimmed by 5 bases and 4 bases, with 21 bases remaining between them. CDR3 length: 16 residues. Germline CDR1 MDHEN, CDR2 SYDVKM. Profiled with immunoSEQ multiplex PCR; TCRdb holds only in-frame clones, not every one. The sample shows around 19,000 clones, 70% to 90% of them seen only once. The table lists this clone with a count of one. Its target is unknown. Allogeneic regulatory or mature dendritic cells were co-cultured for 5 days with CFSE-labeled sorted T cells at 1:10. The gene calls are TRBV28 and TRBJ2-7; TRBD1 might be the D (6 bases). Material for sequencing was naive CD4+ T cells from blood cultured with regulatory dendritic cells. Stated subset: CD45RA+ naive T cells. This clonotype was obtained from a human donor in good health. CDR3 bases: TGTGCCAGCAGTCCGACTGGGACACCGAAGGGGTACGAGCAGTACTTC. It encodes CASSPTGTPKGYEQYF.